Each of the 22 T cell receptor beta chains below was sequenced from the same sample in a study of metastatic and nonmetastatic thyroid tumors (dated by TCRdb to the early 2020s). No treatment had been received by any patient before thyroid surgery. The library was prepared using PCR. Sequencing relied on an Illumina HiSeq 4000. TCRdb passed the public sequencing reads through fastp at Q25 and MiXCR, retaining productive beta sequences. The table for this sample lists around 16,000 clones; about 25% of them were counted only once. The ten largest clones take up about 9.4% of the sample. The sequencing input was adjacent normal tissue. Receptors originate from a female donor with papillary thyroid cancer or a benign thyroid nodule (not recorded which). Some clones in this sample may be carry-over from other donors' samples.

By share, this clone ranks as medium-sized. V and J are TRBV3-1 and TRBJ1-2; tentatively, D is TRBD1 (6 bases). Between the trimmed V and J ends, which lost 4 bases and 5 bases, there was a span of 17 bases. CDR1 is LGHDT, CDR2 YNNKEL, per germline (reference sequence). This CDR3 is 15 amino acids long. The CDR3: CASSPGDRLLYGYTF. The CDR3 DNA follows: TGTGCCAGCAGCCCAGGGGACCGCCTATTGTATGGCTACACCTTC.

This clone is labeled as large. The CDR3 sequence is CSARDFRTGGYEQYF. In nucleotides, the CDR3 is TGCAGTGCTAGAGATTTTCGGACAGGGGGCTACGAGCAGTACTTC. The chain links TRBV20-1 to TRBJ2-7; 10 positions match TRBD1. The CDR3 totals 15 residues. Germline trimming cut 0 bases from V and 3 bases from J; bases unmatched to any gene: 5. Germline V gene data show CDR1 as DFQATT and CDR2 as SNEGSKA (reference sequence).

This clone was seen a few times. The rearrangement uses TRBV2 and TRBJ2-1; 10 nucleotides line up with TRBD2. Germline V lookup: CDR1 SNHLY, CDR2 FYNNEI. The CDR3 sequence is 14 residues long. Trimming cost V 5 bases and J 5 bases; bases outside gene matches: 3. The CDR3 nucleotides read TGTGCCAGCAGTCGGACTAGCGGTGACAATGAGCAGTTCTTC. Residues: CASSRTSGDNEQFF.

The V and J genes are TRBV11-2 and TRBJ2-7; D is undetermined. Germline V gene sequence: CDR1 SGHAT, CDR2 FQNNGV. V was pared by 0 bases and J by 5 bases, with 5 bases between. This CDR3 region has 12 residues. CDR3 amino acids: CASSLDGDEQYF. DNA of the CDR3: TGTGCCAGCAGCTTAGATGGCGACGAGCAGTACTTC.

This clone has more than one count but fewer than ten. The chain links TRBV5-1 to TRBJ1-1; TRBD1 might be the D (6 bases). The V and J ends lost 2 bases and 4 bases respectively, with 9 bases between them. The CDR3 totals 13 residues. Germline V gives CDR1 SGHRS, CDR2 YFSETQ. This CDR3 reads CASSFFRGTEAFF. The CDR3 nucleotides read TGCGCCAGCAGCTTCTTCAGGGGCACTGAAGCTTTCTTT.

There are many counts of this clone. This rearrangement joins TRBV6-1 to TRBJ1-1; no clear D gene. CDR1 and CDR2 from the germline V gene are MNHNS and SASEGT. This CDR3 region has 11 residues. V was trimmed by 5 bases and J by 2 bases, leaving 3 bases between them. The chain's CDR3 is CASSSNTEAFF. CDR3 coding DNA: TGTGCCAGCAGTTCAAACACTGAAGCTTTCTTT.

The chain uses TRBV28 and TRBJ1-2; 9 bases agree with TRBD1. The CDR3 is made up of 15 amino acids. CDR1 and CDR2 from the germline V gene are MDHEN and SYDVKM. V shed 5 bases, J shed 2 bases, and the junction held 6 bases outside the gene matches. The CDR3 here is CASSTGDRANYGYTF. DNA for the CDR3: TGTGCCAGCAGTACGGGGGACAGGGCAAACTATGGCTACACCTTC.

This chain links TRBV30 with TRBJ2-4; D may match TRBD1 or TRBD2 (5 bases each). Germline lookup yields CDR1 GTSNPN and CDR2 SVGIG (reference sequence). This CDR3 has 17 residues. Trimming removed 0 bases at V and 5 bases at J, with 20 bases between. DNA for the CDR3: TGTGCCTGGAGTGTACGGGGCAGGAGAGAGGCCCAAAACATTCAGTACTTC. As protein: CAWSVRGRREAQNIQYF.

This clone was picked up a small number of times. CDR3 protein: CSARTKGLLYEQYF. The CDR3 bases are TGCAGTGCTAGAACGAAAGGACTGCTCTACGAGCAGTACTTC. The V call is TRBV20-1, the J call TRBJ2-7; a possible D gene is TRBD2 (5 bases). The CDR3 has 14 residues. Germline-derived CDR1 and CDR2 are DFQATT and SNEGSKA (reference sequence). The V end was cut by 2 bases, the J end by 3 bases, with 14 bases between.

Concerning this clone: The limits of the CDR3 on the DNA are not certain, so only TCRdb's listed CDR3 is given. V usage is TRBV7-5 and J usage is TRBJ2-5; TRBD2 was called by the table and not checked on the DNA. TRBV7-5 is designated a pseudogene. The CDR3 contains 21 residues when both ends are counted. The CDR3 protein is CISVPEAELGTREDTQETQYF.

This clone was seen only a few times. In DNA form, the CDR3 reads TGTGCCAGCAGCGTAGATGGTGGGAGTAATTACGAGCAGTACTTC. Its protein product is CASSVDGGSNYEQYF. The chain employs TRBV9 and TRBJ2-7; maybe TRBD2 (5 bases). The CDR3 extends over 15 amino acids. Germline CDR1 reads SGDLS; CDR2 reads YYNGEE. V shed 0 bases and J shed 4 bases, with 14 bases lying between them.

The rearrangement uses TRBV19 and TRBJ2-2; 7 bases agree with TRBD2. Trimming took 6 bases from V and 5 from J; bases not matched to a gene: 6. CDR1 is LNHDA and CDR2 is SQIVND in the germline V gene (reference sequence). The length of the CDR3 is 14 residues. DNA of the CDR3: TGTGCCAGTAGCAGGGACTACCCTACCGGGGAGCTGTTTTTT. Translation gives CASSRDYPTGELFF.

The rearrangement uses TRBV2 and TRBJ2-7; D is possibly TRBD1 (5 bases). There are 16 residues in the CDR3. CDR1 is SNHLY, CDR2 FYNNEI, per germline. The ends were cut back, 0 bases at V and 1 base at J, with 13 bases in the middle. The CDR3 is CASSEAHGGASYEQYF. The DNA for the CDR3 is TGTGCCAGCAGTGAAGCGCATGGTGGGGCATCCTACGAGCAGTACTTC. Based on the CDR3 plus reference TRBV2 and TRBJ2-7, the full variable domain is EPEVTQTPSHQVTQMGQEVILRCVPISNHLYFYWYRQILGQKVEFLVSFYNNEISEKSEIFDDQFSVERPDGSNFTLKIRSTKLEDSAMYFCASSEAHGGASYEQYFGPGTRLTVT.

The rearrangement uses TRBV5-1 and TRBJ1-4, with 7 positions matching TRBD1. The ends lost 1 base at V and 3 bases at J; junction bases unmatched: 6. From germline, CDR1 is SGHRS and CDR2 YFSETQ. The CDR3 extends over 16 amino acids. CDR3 coding DNA: TGCGCCAGCAGCTTGAACAGGGGAAAGGCTAATGAAAAACTGTTTTTT. Protein product: CASSLNRGKANEKLFF.

This rearrangement joins TRBV20-1 to TRBJ1-1; 9 positions agree with TRBD1. The J segment lost 13 bases and the V segment lost 3 bases, leaving 12 bases of the junction unmatched. From germline, CDR1 is DFQATT and CDR2 SNEGSKA (reference sequence). The CDR3 is 13 residues long. The CDR3 loop reads CSARVPGTGKVFF. In DNA form, the CDR3 reads TGCAGTGCTAGGGTGCCCGGGACAGGGAAGGTTTTCTTT.

There are a few counts of this clone. This sample includes further DNA sequences coding for the same CDR3. This chain links TRBV2 with TRBJ2-7; D is undetermined. V lost 6 bases and J lost 5, with 8 bases in between. This CDR3 region has 11 residues. The germline V gene encodes CDR1 SNHLY and CDR2 FYNNEI. CDR3 region: CASRIGHEQYF. CDR3 bases: TGTGCCAGCAGGATAGGACACGAGCAGTACTTC.

This clone was counted ten times or more. The genes are TRBV6-1 and TRBJ1-2, with no clear D. This CDR3 region has 13 residues. V was clipped by 0 bases and J by 5 bases, with 7 bases between them. Germline V lookup: CDR1 MNHNS, CDR2 SASEGT. In DNA, the CDR3 is TGTGCCAGCAGTGAAGCGGGTGGTTATGGCTACACCTTC. It yields the protein CASSEAGGYGYTF.

The sample holds a few counts of this clone. The chain carries TRBV20-1 and TRBJ2-1; no definite D call. The V end was cut by 3 bases, the J end by 4 bases, with 4 bases between. The CDR3 contains 11 residues. Germline values: CDR1 DFQATT, CDR2 SNEGSKA (reference sequence). The DNA for the CDR3 is TGCAGTGCTAGGGAATACAATGAGCAGTTCTTC. Translation gives CSAREYNEQFF.

This clone came up a few times. This chain links TRBV6-1 with TRBJ1-2; D is unclear. This CDR3 comprises 14 residues. In germline, CDR1 is MNHNS, CDR2 SASEGT. The germline V and J ends were trimmed by 8 bases and 1 base, with 14 bases remaining between them. CDR3 in DNA: TGTGCCAGCGGATCTGAAGGCCGTAACTATGGCTACACCTTC. It yields the protein CASGSEGRNYGYTF.

The chain is built from TRBV19 and TRBJ2-1; no clear D gene. This CDR3 spans 12 amino acids. CDR1 is LNHDA, CDR2 SQIVND, per germline (reference sequence). V lost 4 bases and J lost 10, with 11 bases in between. CDR3 region: CASSTNIMEQFF. Here the CDR3 DNA reads TGTGCCAGTAGTACTAATATTATGGAGCAGTTCTTC. The whole variable domain, filled in from reference TRBV19 and TRBJ2-1, reads DGGITQSPKYLFRKEGQNVTLSCEQNLNHDAMYWYRQDPGQGLRLIYYSQIVNDFQKGDIAEGYSVSREKKESFPLTVTSAQKNPTAFYLCASSTNIMEQFFGPGTRLTVL.

The chain couples TRBV27 to TRBJ2-3; weak D call: TRBD1 (6 bases). V gave up 7 bases and J gave up 2 bases, with 16 bases separating them. CDR1 is MNHEY, CDR2 SMNVEV, per germline (reference sequence). The CDR3 length is 15 residues. For the CDR3, the DNA is TGTGCCAGCATCCAGGACAGTATGTTCACAGATACGCAGTATTTT. Protein: CASIQDSMFTDTQYF.

J is TRBJ2-3 and V is TRBV3-1; D gene ambiguous. The CDR3 extends over 12 amino acids. The germline V gene has CDR1 LGHDT and CDR2 YNNKEL (reference sequence). V dropped 8 bases and J dropped 4 bases, with 10 bases sitting between them. CDR3 residues: CASGPRPDTQYF. Here the CDR3 DNA reads TGTGCCAGCGGCCCGAGGCCAGATACGCAGTATTTT.